The 22 T cell receptor beta chains presented below share a single source sample, sequenced in a study of T cell responses to AZD1222 COVID-19 vaccine. The table came from immunoSEQ multiplex PCR; TCRdb's copy has only in-frame clones and leaves some out. The sample carries approximately 140,000 clones, just over 90% recorded once. The material sequenced was peripheral blood, taken on day 0 of AZD1222 vaccination. The receptors were sampled from an adult in good health.

This rearrangement joins TRBV11-3 to TRBJ1-4; TRBD1 might be the D (5 bases). CDR1 is SGHNT and CDR2 is YENEEA in the germline V gene. V lost 3 bases to trimming and J lost 0 bases, with 8 bases between them. This CDR3 comprises 15 residues. The chain's CDR3 is CASSLGVATNEKLFF. CDR3 nucleotide sequence: TGTGCCAGCAGCTTGGGGGTAGCAACTAATGAAAAACTGTTTTTT.

The chain uses TRBV3-1 (or the pseudogene TRBV3-2) and TRBJ1-3, with 7 nucleotides matching TRBD1. This CDR3 comprises 17 residues. V was pared by 4 bases and J by 3 bases, with 12 bases of the junction left unmatched. The germline gives CDR1 LGHDT, CDR2 YNNKEL (reference sequence). CDR3 in DNA: TGTGCCAGCAGCCCCCTTGAGGGGGCAGTAAGTGGAAACACCATATATTTT. This encodes CASSPLEGAVSGNTIYF.

This chain links TRBV24-1 with TRBJ1-2, with no clear D. V was trimmed by 3 bases and J by 8 bases, leaving 18 bases between them. This CDR3 spans 15 amino acids. Germline values: CDR1 KGHDR, CDR2 SFDVKD. The CDR3 spells CATSDPSGAVAGYTF. CDR3 nucleotide sequence: TGTGCCACCAGTGATCCTTCCGGCGCGGTAGCGGGCTACACCTTC.

The chain is built from TRBV6-5 and TRBJ1-6; D not resolved. Looked up from germline, CDR1 is MNHEY and CDR2 is SVGAGI. The CDR3 spans 13 residues. Trimming took off 10 bases at V and 8 bases at J, with 15 bases between the two ends. CDR3 in DNA: TGTGCCACCTTTAAAAGTGGGGATTCACCCCTCCACTTT. This sequence encodes CATFKSGDSPLHF.

This sequence joins TRBV4-1 and TRBJ1-5, with a weak D call TRBD1 (5 bases). The germline V and J ends were trimmed by 3 bases and 2 bases, with 17 bases remaining between them. This CDR3 contains 17 residues. From germline, CDR1 is MGHRA and CDR2 YSYEKL. The DNA for the CDR3 is TGCGCCAGCAGCCAGAATGGGAACCAGGGTGGCAATCAGCCCCAGCATTTT. Amino acids: CASSQNGNQGGNQPQHF.

V usage is TRBV5-1 and J usage is TRBJ2-7; D tentatively reads TRBD1 or TRBD2 (6 bases each). This CDR3 is built from 15 residues. The V end was cut by 4 bases, the J end by 2 bases, with 16 bases between. CDR1 is SGHRS and CDR2 is YFSETQ in the germline V gene. This chain's CDR3 is CASSPGASATYEQYF. The CDR3, as DNA: TGCGCCAGCAGCCCGGGGGCTAGCGCTACCTACGAGCAGTACTTC.

V gene TRBV6-5 combines with J gene TRBJ1-4; no clear D gene. CDR1 is MNHEY and CDR2 is SVGAGI in the germline V gene. The V and J ends lost 0 bases and 5 bases respectively, with 4 bases between them. This CDR3 is built from 13 residues. This CDR3 reads CASSYSGNEKLFF. DNA for the CDR3: TGTGCCAGCAGTTACTCCGGGAATGAAAAACTGTTTTTT.

This clone was counted a single time. The V and J genes are TRBV28 and TRBJ2-1; TRBD2 matches at 7 bases. This CDR3 has 16 residues. The germline gives CDR1 MDHEN, CDR2 SYDVKM. V trimming: 9 bases; J trimming: 3 bases; junction bases outside the gene matches: 14. The CDR3 DNA reads as TGTGCCAGTAGACTTCGAATAGCGGGCAGCTACAATGAGCAGTTCTTC. This encodes CASRLRIAGSYNEQFF. The variable domain in full, with the rest retrieved from reference TRBV28 and TRBJ2-1, is DVKVTQSSRYLVKRTGEKVFLECVQDMDHENMFWYRQDPGLGLRLIYFSYDVKMKEKGDIPEGYSVSREKKERFSLILESASTNQTSMYLCASRLRIAGSYNEQFFGPGTRLTVL.

CDR3 protein: CASSGTGGTYEQYF. The CDR3 DNA sequence: TGTGCCAGTAGTGGGACAGGGGGCACCTACGAGCAGTACTTC. The rearrangement uses TRBV19 and TRBJ2-7; 12 bases agree with TRBD1. Trimming removed 5 bases from V and 2 bases from J; junction bases left unmatched: 1. CDR1 and CDR2 from the germline V gene are LNHDA and SQIVND (reference sequence). This CDR3 is built from 14 residues. Full variable domain (missing parts from reference TRBV19 and TRBJ2-7): DGGITQSPKYLFRKEGQNVTLSCEQNLNHDAMYWYRQDPGQGLRLIYYSQIVNDFQKGDIAEGYSVSREKKESFPLTVTSAQKNPTAFYLCASSGTGGTYEQYFGPGTRLTVT.

The CDR3 here is CASSLVPIGNYEQYF. DNA of the CDR3: TGTGCCAGCAGCTTAGTCCCGATAGGAAACTACGAGCAGTACTTC. V gene TRBV11-2 combines with J gene TRBJ2-7, with D unclear. Germline lookup yields CDR1 SGHAT and CDR2 FQNNGV. The V gene lost 1 base and the J gene lost 3 bases, with 13 bases spanning the gap. This CDR3 has 15 amino acids. Drawing the rest from reference TRBV11-2 and TRBJ2-7, the complete variable domain is EAGVAQSPRYKIIEKRQSVAFWCNPISGHATLYWYQQILGQGPKLLIQFQNNGVVDDSQLPKDRFSAERLKGVDSTLKIQPAKLEDSAVYLCASSLVPIGNYEQYFGPGTRLTVT.

The CDR3 here is CASRGSDRGFQPQHF. The CDR3 nucleotides are TGTGCCAGCCGGGGGTCGGACAGGGGTTTTCAGCCCCAGCATTTT. The chain links TRBV4-2 to TRBJ1-5; 9 nucleotides agree with TRBD1. Trimming cost V 8 bases and J 6 bases; bases outside gene matches: 11. CDR1 LGHNA and CDR2 YNFKEQ come from the germline V gene. This CDR3 comprises 15 residues.

CDR3 residues: CASTFSGTGNEKLFF. The CDR3 DNA reads as TGTGCCAGTACCTTCTCAGGGACGGGGAATGAAAAACTGTTTTTT. The V gene is TRBV19, the J gene TRBJ1-4; D is perhaps TRBD1 (5 bases). This CDR3 is built from 15 residues. Trimming left V 7 bases short and J 5 bases short, with 17 bases between. Germline CDR1 is LNHDA and CDR2 is SQIVND (reference sequence). The complete variable domain, with remaining parts taken from reference TRBV19 and TRBJ1-4, reads DGGITQSPKYLFRKEGQNVTLSCEQNLNHDAMYWYRQDPGQGLRLIYYSQIVNDFQKGDIAEGYSVSREKKESFPLTVTSAQKNPTAFYLCASTFSGTGNEKLFFGSGTQLSVL.

The rearrangement links TRBV5-8 to TRBJ1-4, with D unclear. The V and J ends lost 2 bases and 4 bases respectively, with 12 bases between them. The CDR3 is 15 residues long. Germline V CDR1 and CDR2: SGHTS, YDEGEE. The CDR3 DNA reads as TGTGCCAGCAGCTTTGAGAGACGGGTTAATGAAAAACTGTTTTTT. It yields the protein CASSFERRVNEKLFF.

This clone showed up just once. V is TRBV24-1 and J is TRBJ2-1, with TRBD1 matching 9 bases. Germline lookup yields CDR1 KGHDR and CDR2 SFDVKD. Losses at the gene ends were 4 bases for V and 7 bases for J; bases not matched to a gene: 16. The CDR3 spans 18 residues. The CDR3 sequence: CATSDLAIGTGTRNEQFF. CDR3 nucleotides: TGTGCCACCAGTGACCTAGCCATCGGGACAGGGACGAGGAATGAGCAGTTCTTC.

The rearrangement uses TRBV7-2 and TRBJ2-1, with D perhaps being TRBD1 or TRBD2 (7 bases each). This CDR3 comprises 17 residues. Germline CDR1 reads SGHTA; CDR2 reads FQGNSA. V was cut by 2 bases and J by 2 bases, with 16 bases left in between. The CDR3 reads CASSLSGAGGAYNEQFF. DNA of the CDR3: TGTGCCAGCAGCTTAAGTGGCGCAGGGGGGGCCTACAATGAGCAGTTCTTC. Together with reference TRBV7-2 and TRBJ2-1, the CDR3 gives the full variable domain: GAGVSQSPSNKVTEKGKDVELRCDPISGHTALYWYRQSLGQGLEFLIYFQGNSAPDKSGLPSDRFSAERTGGSVSTLTIQRTQQEDSAVYLCASSLSGAGGAYNEQFFGPGTRLTVL.

This clone occurred once. CDR3 in amino acids: CASSLEGGHGYTF. Here the CDR3 DNA reads TGTGCCAGCAGCTTAGAAGGGGGCCATGGCTACACCTTC. The chain employs TRBV11-3 and TRBJ1-2, with 7 positions matching TRBD1. The CDR3 contains 13 residues. Germline-derived CDR1 and CDR2 are SGHNT and YENEEA. With V trimmed by 0 bases and J by 6 bases, 1 base remained unmatched.

The chain recombines TRBV27 with TRBJ2-7; 9 nucleotides match TRBD1. Looked up from germline, CDR1 is MNHEY and CDR2 is SMNVEV (reference sequence). The CDR3 loop spans 15 amino acids. V lost 5 bases to trimming and J lost 4 bases; unmatched junction nucleotides: 9. The CDR3 coding sequence is TGTGCCAGCAGTAGATCCGGGACAGGGAGGTACGAGCAGTACTTC. Translated: CASSRSGTGRYEQYF.

The chain carries TRBV3-1 (or the pseudogene TRBV3-2) and TRBJ1-4; possibly TRBD1 for D (6 bases). V lost 4 bases and J lost 4, with 13 bases in between. This CDR3 is 15 amino acids long. The germline V gene encodes CDR1 LGHDT and CDR2 YNNKEL (reference sequence). The CDR3 sequence is CASSLGQFGNEKLFF. The CDR3 DNA is TGTGCCAGCAGCCTTGGACAGTTTGGTAATGAAAAACTGTTTTTT.

In DNA, the CDR3 is TGTGCCAGCTCACCCCTCGAACGGACAGGGGGCTACAATGAGCAGTTCTTC. This sequence encodes CASSPLERTGGYNEQFF. This chain joins TRBV18 and TRBJ2-1; 10 positions agree with TRBD1. CDR3 length equals 17 residues. Germline values: CDR1 KGHSH, CDR2 LQKENI. J lost 3 bases, V lost 3 bases, and 8 bases had no gene match. Looking up the rest from reference TRBV18 and TRBJ2-1 gives the full variable domain: NAGVMQNPRHLVRRRGQEARLRCSPMKGHSHVYWYRQLPEEGLKFMVYLQKENIIDESGMPKERFSAEFPKEGPSILRIQQVVRGDSAAYFCASSPLERTGGYNEQFFGPGTRLTVL.

V and J are TRBV7-9 and TRBJ2-1; D unclear. CDR1 and CDR2 (germline): SEHNR, FQNEAQ (reference sequence). Trimming removed 1 base at V and 2 bases at J, with 3 bases between. This CDR3 region has 13 residues. CDR3 sequence reads: CASSLGTYNEQFF. In DNA form, the CDR3 reads TGTGCCAGCAGCTTAGGTACCTACAATGAGCAGTTCTTC.

This clone has a single count. The V gene is TRBV7-6, the J gene TRBJ2-1; D gene unclear. Trimming left V 5 bases short and J 10 bases short, with 9 bases between. Germline assignment: CDR1 SGHVS and CDR2 FNYEAQ. This CDR3 region has 11 residues. The CDR3 here is CASSPVEEQFF. The CDR3, as DNA: TGTGCCAGCAGCCCTGTGGAAGAGCAGTTCTTC.

The chain combines TRBV19 with TRBJ2-3; the match to TRBD2 covers 7 bases. Trimming removed 6 bases from V and 10 bases from J; junction bases left unmatched: 19. The germline V gene has CDR1 LNHDA and CDR2 SQIVND (reference sequence). This CDR3 has 16 amino acids. The CDR3 reads CASSPPLAASAGAQYF. The DNA for the CDR3 is TGTGCCAGTAGCCCGCCCCTAGCGGCGAGTGCTGGGGCGCAGTATTTT.